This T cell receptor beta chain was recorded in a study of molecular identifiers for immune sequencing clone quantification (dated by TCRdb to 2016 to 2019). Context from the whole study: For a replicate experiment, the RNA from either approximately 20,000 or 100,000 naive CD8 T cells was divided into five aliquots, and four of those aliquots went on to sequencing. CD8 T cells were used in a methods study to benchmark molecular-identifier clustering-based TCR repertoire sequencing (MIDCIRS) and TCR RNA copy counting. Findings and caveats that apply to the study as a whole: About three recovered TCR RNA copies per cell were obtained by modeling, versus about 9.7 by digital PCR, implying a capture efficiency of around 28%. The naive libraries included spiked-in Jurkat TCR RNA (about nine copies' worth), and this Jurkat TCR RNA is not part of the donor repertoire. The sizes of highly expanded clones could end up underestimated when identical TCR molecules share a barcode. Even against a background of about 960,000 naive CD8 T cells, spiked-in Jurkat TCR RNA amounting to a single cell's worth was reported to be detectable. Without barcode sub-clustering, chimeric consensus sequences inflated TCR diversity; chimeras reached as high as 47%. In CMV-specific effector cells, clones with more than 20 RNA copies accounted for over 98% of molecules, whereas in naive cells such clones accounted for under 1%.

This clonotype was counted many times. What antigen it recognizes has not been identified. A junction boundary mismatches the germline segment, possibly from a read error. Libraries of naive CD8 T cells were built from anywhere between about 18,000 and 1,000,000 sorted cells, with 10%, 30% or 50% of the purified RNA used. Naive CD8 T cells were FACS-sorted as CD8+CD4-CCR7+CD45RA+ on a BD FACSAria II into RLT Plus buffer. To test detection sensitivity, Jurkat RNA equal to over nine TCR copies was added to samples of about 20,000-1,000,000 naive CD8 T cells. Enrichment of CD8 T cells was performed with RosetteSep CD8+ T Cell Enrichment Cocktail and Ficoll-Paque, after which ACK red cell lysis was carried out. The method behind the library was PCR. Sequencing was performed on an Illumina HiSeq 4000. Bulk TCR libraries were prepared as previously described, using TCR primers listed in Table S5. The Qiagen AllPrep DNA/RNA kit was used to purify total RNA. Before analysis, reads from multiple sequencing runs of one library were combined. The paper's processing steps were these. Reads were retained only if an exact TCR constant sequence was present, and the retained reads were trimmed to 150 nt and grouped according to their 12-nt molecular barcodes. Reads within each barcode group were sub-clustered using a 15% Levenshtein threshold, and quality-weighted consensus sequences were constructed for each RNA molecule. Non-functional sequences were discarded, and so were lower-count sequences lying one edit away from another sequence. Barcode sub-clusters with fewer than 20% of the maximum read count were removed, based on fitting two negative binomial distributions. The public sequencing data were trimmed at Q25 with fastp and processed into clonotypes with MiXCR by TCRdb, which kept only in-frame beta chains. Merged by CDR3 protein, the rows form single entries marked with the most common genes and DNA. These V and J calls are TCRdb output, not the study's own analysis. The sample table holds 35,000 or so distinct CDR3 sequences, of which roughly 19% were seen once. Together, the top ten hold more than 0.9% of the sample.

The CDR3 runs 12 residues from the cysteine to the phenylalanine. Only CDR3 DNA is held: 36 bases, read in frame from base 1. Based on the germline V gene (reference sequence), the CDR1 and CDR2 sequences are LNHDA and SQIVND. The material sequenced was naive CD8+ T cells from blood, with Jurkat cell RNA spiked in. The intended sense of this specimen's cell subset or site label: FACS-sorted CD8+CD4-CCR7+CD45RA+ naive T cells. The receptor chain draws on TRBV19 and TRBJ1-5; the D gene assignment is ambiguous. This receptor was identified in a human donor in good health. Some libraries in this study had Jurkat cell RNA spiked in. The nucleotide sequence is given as TGTGCCGCTAGCGGGCTCAATCAGGCCCAGCATTTT. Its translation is CAASGLNQAQHF.